The source of this T cell receptor (beta chain) is a study of cytomegalovirus exposure and HLA in healthy donors. The ends were cut back, 6 bases at V and 2 bases at J, with 13 bases in the middle. Germline values: CDR1 LNHDA, CDR2 SQIVND (reference sequence). The CDR3 loop spans 15 amino acids. This PCR relied on a set of 60 Vbeta primers and 13 Jbeta primers. TCRdb's copy holds only in-frame clones and misses some; the assay was immunoSEQ multiplex PCR. This sample yields some 130,000 clones, of which about 66% are seen a single time; 1.6% belongs to the top ten. This clone was counted a few times. The sample was PBMCs. J is TRBJ2-2 and V is TRBV19, with D possibly being TRBD1 (6 bases). The clonotype was recovered from a man aged 25-40 years in good health and CMV-seropositive. The CDR3 DNA is TGTGCCAGTAGCGCCGGGACATACAACACCGGGGAGCTGTTTTTT. Translation: CASSAGTYNTGELFF.